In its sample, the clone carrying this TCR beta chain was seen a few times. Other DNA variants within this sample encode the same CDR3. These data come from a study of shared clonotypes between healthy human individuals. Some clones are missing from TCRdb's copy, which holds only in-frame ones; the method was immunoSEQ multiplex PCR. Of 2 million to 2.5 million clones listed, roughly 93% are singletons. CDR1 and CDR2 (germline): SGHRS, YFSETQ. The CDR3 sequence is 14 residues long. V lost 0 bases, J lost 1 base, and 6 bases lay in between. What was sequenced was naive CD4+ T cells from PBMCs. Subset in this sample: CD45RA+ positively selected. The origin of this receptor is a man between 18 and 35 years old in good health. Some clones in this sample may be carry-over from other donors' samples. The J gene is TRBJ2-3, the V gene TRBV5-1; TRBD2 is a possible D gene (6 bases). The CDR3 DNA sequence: TGCGCCAGCAGCTTGGCTAGCGGCACAGATACGCAGTATTTT. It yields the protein CASSLASGTDTQYF.